These T cell receptor beta chains were read from a single sample in a study of blood T cells in healthy people across ages. TCRdb reprocessed the 5' RACE reads via MiXCR and lists one record per CDR3 protein. This table has around 790,000 distinct CDR3 sequences, around 42% appearing once. The sequenced material came from blood. The receptors derive from a man aged 55-75 years in good health. Each CDR3 is given with its conserved first and last residue. D genes are given only for firm matches. Clone sizes are given selectively: once, few, many, or a class where the clone is expanded.

d_gene	j_gene	v_gene	abundance	CDR3aa	CDR3nt
TRBD1	TRBJ2-7	TRBV4-1	few	CASSRGTGSSYEQYF	TGCGCCAGCAGCCGCGGGACAGGGAGCTCCTACGAGCAGTACTTC
-	TRBJ1-2	TRBV19	-	CASSTDKCGYTF	TGTGCCAGTAGCACCGACAAGTGTGGCTACACCTTC
-	TRBJ2-1	TRBV6-5	-	CASSYSPINEQFF	TGTGCCAGCAGTTACTCCCCAATCAATGAGCAGTTCTTC
-	TRBJ2-7	TRBV29-1	-	CNVEGGSSYEQYF	TGCAACGTTGAAGGGGGGAGCTCCTACGAGCAGTACTTC
-	TRBJ2-7	TRBV9	-	CASSVDPDTSYEQYF	TGTGCCAGCAGCGTAGACCCGGACACTTCCTACGAGCAGTACTTC
TRBD1	TRBJ1-4	TRBV7-2	-	CASSVRDSRNEKLFF	TGTGCCAGCAGCGTACGGGACAGCCGGAATGAAAAACTGTTTTTT
-	TRBJ2-5	TRBV25-1	few	CASSHGRNAKETQYF	TGTGCCAGCAGTCACGGACGGAACGCTAAGGAGACCCAGTACTTC
-	TRBJ2-1	TRBV6-5	-	CAIPDRVDYEQFF	TGTGCCATCCCCGACAGAGTGGATTATGAGCAGTTCTTC
TRBD1	TRBJ2-7	TRBV20-1	few	CSASGQGASYEQYF	TGCAGTGCTTCCGGACAGGGGGCCTCCTACGAGCAGTACTTC
-	TRBJ2-6	TRBV3-1	few	CASSQERIGQIHSGANVLTF	TGTGCCAGCAGCCAAGAGAGGATCGGACAGATCCACTCTGGGGCCAACGTCCTGACTTTC
-	TRBJ1-4	TRBV12-3/TRBV12-4	-	CASSDRYTNEKLFF	TGTGCCAGCAGTGACCGGTATACGAATGAAAAACTGTTTTTT
TRBD2	TRBJ2-5	TRBV7-9	-	CASSTGLVGQETQYF	TGTGCCAGCAGCACAGGACTAGTCGGTCAAGAGACCCAGTACTTC
TRBD1	TRBJ2-7	TRBV20-1	-	CSAEQGADEQYF	TGCAGTGCGGAACAGGGGGCCGACGAGCAGTACTTC
-	TRBJ2-3	TRBV6-1	-	CASSPSGGPPTLDTQYF	TGTGCCAGCAGTCCAAGTGGGGGGCCACCAACGCTGGATACGCAGTATTTT
TRBD1	TRBJ1-5	TRBV7-9	-	CASSDGTGGANQPQHF	TGTGCCAGCAGCGACGGGACAGGGGGCGCAAATCAGCCCCAGCATTTT
-	TRBJ1-2	TRBV20-1	-	CSARLEGGTGYTF	TGCAGTGCTAGATTGGAGGGGGGTACCGGCTACACCTTC
TRBD2	TRBJ2-1	TRBV6-2/TRBV6-3	-	CASSRAIAGGDEQFF	TGTGCCAGCAGTCGAGCTATAGCGGGGGGGGATGAGCAGTTCTTC
-	TRBJ1-3	TRBV12-5	-	CASGEHSSGNTIYF	TGTGCTAGTGGTGAGCATTCCTCTGGAAACACCATATATTTT
-	TRBJ2-5	TRBV29-1	-	CSPGESTNPETQYF	TGCAGCCCTGGGGAGTCGACCAATCCCGAGACCCAGTACTTC
-	TRBJ2-5	TRBV5-1	few	CASSPDYSEQYF	TGCGCCAGCAGCCCCGATTATAGTGAGCAGTACTTC
-	TRBJ1-4	TRBV27	-	CASSRSWNEKLFF	TGTGCCAGCAGCCGATCCTGGAATGAGAAACTGTTTTTT
-	TRBJ2-7	TRBV4-3	-	CASSQGYGLGPYEQYF	TGCGCCAGCAGCCAAGGTTACGGGCTGGGCCCTTACGAGCAGTACTTC
TRBD2	TRBJ2-5	TRBV27	-	CASSSYGTRIEAQYF	TGTGCCAGCAGTTCCTACGGGACTAGGATAGAGGCCCAGTACTTC
-	TRBJ1-5	TRBV2	-	CASSEQSIDQPQHF	TGTGCCAGCAGTGAACAAAGCATAGATCAGCCCCAGCATTTT
-	TRBJ1-1	TRBV12-3/TRBV12-4	-	CASSLTAPEAFF	TGTGCCAGCAGTTTAACGGCACCTGAAGCTTTCTTT
-	TRBJ2-3	TRBV7-3	-	CASYDQNTDTQYF	TGTGCCAGCTACGACCAAAACACAGATACGCAGTATTTT
-	TRBJ2-7	TRBV9	-	CASSPRSSSYEQYF	TGTGCCAGCAGCCCCCGTAGTAGCTCCTACGAGCAGTACTTC
TRBD2	TRBJ2-1	TRBV20-1	-	CSARDTLAGSYSEQFF	TGCAGTGCTAGAGATACCCTAGCGGGCTCCTACAGTGAGCAGTTCTTC
TRBD2	TRBJ2-7	TRBV20-1	-	CSGAGGQDEQYF	TGCAGCGGAGCGGGAGGGCAGGACGAGCAGTACTTC
-	TRBJ1-5	TRBV20-1	-	CSARVGWGTQPQHF	TGCAGTGCTAGAGTGGGGTGGGGAACTCAGCCCCAGCATTTT
-	TRBJ2-5	TRBV7-9	few	CASSSTTETQYF	TGTGCCAGCAGCTCCACGACTGAGACCCAGTACTTC
-	TRBJ2-1	TRBV11-2	-	CTSSLSPGPYSYNEQFF	TGTACCAGCAGCTTATCACCGGGACCTTACTCCTACAATGAGCAGTTCTTC
-	TRBJ2-7	TRBV3-1	-	CASSQVVRAYEQYF	TGTGCCAGCAGCCAAGTCGTCAGAGCCTACGAGCAGTACTTC
TRBD1	TRBJ1-2	TRBV20-1	few	CSAGAGTGNYGYTF	TGCAGTGCTGGGGCGGGGACAGGGAACTATGGCTACACCTTC
TRBD1	TRBJ2-5	TRBV29-1	few	CSVAPGGGGETQYF	TGCAGCGTTGCTCCAGGGGGCGGTGGGGAGACCCAGTACTTC
TRBD2	TRBJ2-5	TRBV20-1	few	CSARRTSFFGETQYF	TGCAGTGCTAGAAGGACTAGCTTCTTTGGTGAGACCCAGTACTTC